The 27 T cell receptor beta chains below come from one sample, sequenced in a study of human T cells and chemical hapten exposure. Time point reported: patch test 1, 2 weeks after DPC sensitization. Treatment reported: therapeutic diphenylcyclopropenone sensitization with weekly scalp DPC. TCRdb re-called the RACE reads through MiXCR, storing one row per CDR3 protein. Of around 340,000 distinct CDR3 sequences listed, 6% to 8.5% were seen once; the top ten hold 8.4%. Sequencing used whole blood, obtained in connection with sensitization to the hapten diphenylcyclopropenone (DPC). The source of these receptors is a woman between 18 and 29 years old with alopecia areata. Some clones in this sample may be carry-over from other donors' samples.

V is TRBV7-9 and J is TRBJ2-3; the D gene is possibly TRBD2 (5 bases). The CDR3 sequence is 15 residues long. Germline V CDR1 and CDR2: SEHNR, FQNEAQ (reference sequence). The V gene lost 5 bases and the J gene lost 1 base, with 13 bases spanning the gap. Written as DNA, the CDR3 is TGTGCCAGCAGCCCCCGAGAGGAGGGCACAGATACGCAGTATTTT. Its protein is CASSPREEGTDTQYF.

Many counts were recorded for this clonotype. The chain carries TRBV5-1 and TRBJ2-3; unclear D gene. The CDR3 extends over 14 amino acids. CDR1 SGHRS and CDR2 YFSETQ come from the germline V gene. Trimming removed 8 bases from V and 0 bases from J, with 13 bases in between. The CDR3 bases are TGCGCCAGTAACCGGGTCTTAAGCACAGATACGCAGTATTTT. This translates into CASNRVLSTDTQYF.

The chain recombines TRBV29-1 with TRBJ2-1; TRBD1 aligns across 10 bases. J lost 9 bases, V lost 7 bases, and 6 bases had no gene match. Germline assignment: CDR1 SQVTM and CDR2 ANQGSEA. CDR3 length: 12 amino acids. CDR3: CSGGTGVGEQFF. The CDR3 DNA is TGCAGCGGGGGGACAGGGGTCGGTGAGCAGTTCTTC.

This clonotype was found a few times. The chain combines TRBV28 with TRBJ2-1; D is undetermined. This CDR3 region has 16 residues. CDR1 and CDR2 (germline): MDHEN, SYDVKM. V gave up 2 bases and J gave up 4 bases, with 15 bases separating them. CDR3 bases: TGTGCCAGCAGTTTAGAAACGGCTGACCTTTACAATGAGCAGTTCTTC. Encoded protein: CASSLETADLYNEQFF.

This clonotype occurred many times. This rearrangement joins TRBV11-1 to TRBJ1-1; tentative D call: TRBD1 (5 bases). Trimming took off 8 bases at V and 4 bases at J, with 17 bases between the two ends. The CDR3 is 14 amino acids. Germline V gene lookup returns CDR1 SGHAT and CDR2 FQDESV (reference sequence). The CDR3 sequence: CASGEEHGGTEAFF. The CDR3 DNA reads TGTGCCAGCGGGGAGGAACACGGGGGCACTGAAGCTTTCTTT.

The genes are TRBV4-1 and TRBJ2-1, with D tentatively TRBD1 (6 bases). V lost 0 bases and J lost 1, with 10 bases in between. Germline assignment: CDR1 MGHRA and CDR2 YSYEKL. This CDR3 comprises 16 residues. CDR3: CASSQELGGSYNEQFF. CDR3 nucleotide sequence: TGCGCCAGCAGCCAAGAGTTAGGGGGATCCTACAATGAGCAGTTCTTC.

This clonotype turned up a few times. V usage is TRBV5-1 and J usage is TRBJ1-1; a weak D match, TRBD1 (6 bases). This CDR3 has 18 amino acids. Trimming took 4 bases from V and 2 from J, leaving 24 bases between them. Per germline, CDR1 SGHRS and CDR2 YFSETQ. The CDR3, as DNA: TGCGCCAGCAGCGTCGGACAGTTCCTCACGGGGAGTAACACTGAAGCTTTCTTT. It specifies CASSVGQFLTGSNTEAFF.

In this sample, this clonotype turned up many times. The rearrangement joins TRBV4-3 to TRBJ2-5, with D unclear. Trimming cost V 0 bases and J 3 bases, with 17 bases left between them. The CDR3 is 17 amino acids. Germline lookup yields CDR1 LGHNA and CDR2 YSLEER. DNA of the CDR3: TGCGCCAGCAGCCAAGACGCCTCGCCCGTACAGAAAGAGACCCAGTACTTC. The encoded protein is CASSQDASPVQKETQYF.

In regard to this clonotype: Its ends do not fully match the called genes, so a read error is possible. The V and J genes are TRBV6-1 and TRBJ1-6; D is undetermined. Germline CDR1 MNHNS, CDR2 SASEGT. The CDR3 has 16 residues. This CDR3 reads CASSERPEPYNSPLHF. The CDR3 DNA reads TGTGCCAGCAGTGAACGTCCGGAACCCTACAATTCACCCCTCCACTTT.

This clonotype has ten or more counts. The CDR3 spells CASSRGQGAYNEQFF. DNA for the CDR3: TGTGCCAGCAGCAGGGGACAGGGCGCCTACAATGAGCAGTTCTTC. The chain uses TRBV7-2 and TRBJ2-1, with 9 bases matching TRBD1. Germline CDR1 reads SGHTA; CDR2 reads FQGNSA. The CDR3 contains 15 residues. V shed 5 bases and J 2 bases; nucleotides not matched to a gene: 4.

This clonotype was seen a few times. The V gene is TRBV12-5, the J gene TRBJ2-1; TRBD1 matches at 9 bases. This CDR3 comprises 14 residues. V shed 6 bases, J shed 2 bases, and the junction held 2 bases outside the gene matches. Germline CDR1 is LGHNT and CDR2 is FRNRAP. This CDR3 is CASGTGGPYNEQFF. The CDR3 nucleotides are TGTGCTAGTGGCACAGGGGGCCCCTACAATGAGCAGTTCTTC.

This clonotype has a single count. A read error may produce the germline difference seen at one junction end. V gene TRBV13 combines with J gene TRBJ2-3, with D hard to call. The CDR3 is made up of 15 amino acids. Germline CDR1 reads PRHDT; CDR2 reads FYEKMQ (reference sequence). CDR3 loop: CASSPVGTRTDTQNF. In DNA form, the CDR3 reads TGTGCCAGCAGTCCCGTTGGCACGCGCACAGATACGCAGAATTTT. Full variable domain (rest looked up from reference TRBV13 and TRBJ2-3): AAGVIQSPRHLIKEKRETATLKCYPIPRHDTVYWYQQGPGQDPQFLISFYEKMQSDKGSIPDRFSAQQFSDYHSELNMSSLELGDSALYFCASSPVGTRTDTQNFGPGTRLTVL.

This clonotype was found many times. The rearrangement uses TRBV7-2 and TRBJ2-7, with 13 positions matching TRBD2. The V segment lost 4 bases and the J segment 1 base; nucleotides outside the gene matches: 7. The CDR3 has 17 residues. Germline V gene sequence: CDR1 SGHTA, CDR2 FQGNSA. CDR3 protein: CASSYTSGGAGSYEQYF. CDR3 DNA sequence: TGTGCCAGCAGCTACACTAGCGGGGGGGCCGGATCCTACGAGCAGTACTTC.

This clonotype was found many times. The chain uses TRBV6-5 and TRBJ2-3; D not resolved. The length of the CDR3 is 14 residues. The germline V gene has CDR1 MNHEY and CDR2 SVGAGI. Trimming cost V 7 bases and J 3 bases, with 14 bases left between them. The CDR3 protein is CASTPPGRTDTQYF. The DNA of the CDR3 is TGTGCCAGCACCCCGCCTGGGCGGACAGATACGCAGTATTTT.

The chain couples TRBV12-3 or TRBV12-4 to TRBJ2-2; D gene uncertain. This CDR3 is 14 amino acids long. The V end lost 6 bases, the J end lost 5 bases, and 13 bases lay between the germline ends. The CDR3 loop is CASSFQEFTGELFF. The DNA of the CDR3 is TGTGCCAGCAGCTTCCAGGAATTTACCGGGGAGCTGTTTTTT.

The J gene is TRBJ1-4, the V gene TRBV13; D is ambiguous. The V end was cut by 2 bases, the J end by 7 bases, with 11 bases between. In germline, CDR1 is PRHDT, CDR2 FYEKMQ (reference sequence). This CDR3 has 14 residues. The CDR3 is CASSLRREGEKLFF. The CDR3, as DNA: TGTGCCAGCAGCTTAAGGCGAGAGGGTGAAAAACTGTTTTTT. Full variable domain (remainder filled in from reference TRBV13 and TRBJ1-4): AAGVIQSPRHLIKEKRETATLKCYPIPRHDTVYWYQQGPGQDPQFLISFYEKMQSDKGSIPDRFSAQQFSDYHSELNMSSLELGDSALYFCASSLRREGEKLFFGSGTQLSVL.

In its sample, this clonotype was seen many times. V gene TRBV2 combines with J gene TRBJ2-3; 7 bases are shared with TRBD2. Germline lookup yields CDR1 SNHLY and CDR2 FYNNEI. The V segment lost 11 bases and the J segment 2 bases; nucleotides outside the gene matches: 10. The CDR3 runs to 14 residues. The CDR3: CADRLAQITDTQYF. The DNA for the CDR3 is TGTGCCGACAGACTAGCCCAAATCACAGATACGCAGTATTTT.

This sequence joins TRBV10-3 and TRBJ2-7; no definite D call. In germline, CDR1 is ENHRY, CDR2 SYGVKD. This CDR3 is 15 amino acids long. Between the trimmed V and J ends, which lost 4 bases and 2 bases, there was a span of 15 bases. CDR3 protein: CAISVRVLLAYEQYF. In DNA form, the CDR3 reads TGTGCCATCAGTGTCCGGGTCCTCCTTGCCTACGAGCAGTACTTC.

This clonotype was picked up many times. The chain carries TRBV10-3 and TRBJ2-1; the D is unclear. Germline V lookup: CDR1 ENHRY, CDR2 SYGVKD. Trimming pared 10 bases from V and 6 bases from J, leaving 13 bases between. The CDR3 consists of 12 residues. The CDR3 nucleotides read TGTGCCAGTCGGGCCTTATCCAATGAGCAGTTCTTC. Translated: CASRALSNEQFF.

This clonotype was found a few times. The chain couples TRBV18 to TRBJ2-5, with D tentatively TRBD2 (6 bases). CDR3 length: 15 amino acids. V gave up 4 bases and J gave up 5 bases, with 17 bases separating them. The germline gives CDR1 KGHSH, CDR2 LQKENI. The CDR3 protein is CASSQNRDSHETQYF. The CDR3 DNA reads as TGTGCCAGCTCACAAAACCGGGACTCCCATGAGACCCAGTACTTC.

This clonotype was seen ten or more times. This sequence joins TRBV4-3 and TRBJ2-3; 7 bases agree with TRBD1. Losses at the gene ends were 4 bases for V and 2 bases for J; bases not matched to a gene: 6. Germline CDR1 and CDR2: LGHNA and YSLEER. CDR3 length equals 15 residues. The CDR3 bases are TGCGCCAGCAGCCGAGGGGACAGCCACACAGATACGCAGTATTTT. This gives the protein CASSRGDSHTDTQYF.

This clonotype was counted between two and nine times. J is TRBJ2-5 and V is TRBV27, with 7 bases lining up with TRBD1. CDR3 length: 15 residues. V lost 3 bases, J lost 5 bases, and 9 bases stayed unmatched. Germline V gives CDR1 MNHEY, CDR2 SMNVEV (reference sequence). The CDR3 nucleotides read TGTGCCAGCAGTTTGGTCCAGGGGGACGGGGAGACCCAGTACTTC. Its translation is CASSLVQGDGETQYF.

This chain connects TRBV6-1 to TRBJ1-2; D is uncertain. The CDR3 runs 15 residues. The V end was cut by 0 bases, the J end by 0 bases, with 8 bases between. From germline, CDR1 is MNHNS and CDR2 SASEGT. The CDR3 loop reads CASSEATMPNYGYTF. Here the CDR3 DNA reads TGTGCCAGCAGTGAAGCGACAATGCCTAACTATGGCTACACCTTC.

This clonotype appeared a few times. This chain links TRBV12-3 or TRBV12-4 with TRBJ1-5; 8 bases align to TRBD1. V was clipped by 6 bases and J by 6 bases; unmatched bases: 1. The CDR3 spans 12 residues. The CDR3 DNA is TGTGCCAGCAGCGGGACAGGTCAGCCCCAGCATTTT. This gives the protein CASSGTGQPQHF.

J is TRBJ1-1 and V is TRBV28; D not certain. The CDR3 consists of 14 residues. CDR1 MDHEN and CDR2 SYDVKM come from the germline V gene. V lost 1 base to trimming and J lost 5 bases, with 11 bases between them. CDR3 nucleotide sequence: TGTGCCAGCAGTTTATCAGGTTACCGAACTGAAGCTTTCTTT. It translates to CASSLSGYRTEAFF.

This clonotype has only a few counts. This chain uses TRBV18 with TRBJ2-7, with TRBD2 matching 8 bases. CDR1 is KGHSH and CDR2 is LQKENI in the germline V gene. V gave up 2 bases and J gave up 1 base; unmatched junction bases: 4. The CDR3 is made up of 15 amino acids. The chain's CDR3 is CASSPKIAGSYEQYF. The CDR3 region has the DNA TGTGCCAGCTCACCAAAGATAGCGGGATCCTACGAGCAGTACTTC.

This clonotype was found a few times. The V and J genes are TRBV12-3 or TRBV12-4 and TRBJ1-2; TRBD1 matches at 7 bases. The CDR3 length is 16 residues. The J segment lost 6 bases and the V segment lost 4 bases, leaving 14 bases of the junction unmatched. The CDR3 region is CASSSGLQGPGDGYTF. CDR3 coding DNA: TGTGCCAGCAGTTCCGGGCTACAGGGGCCTGGCGATGGCTACACCTTC.